These T cell receptor beta chains were read from a single sample in a study of shared clonotypes between healthy human individuals. TCRdb's copy holds only in-frame clones and misses some; the assay was immunoSEQ multiplex PCR. The sample shows a few million clones, approximately 95% of them seen only once. The sample consisted of naive CD4+ T cells from PBMCs. The receptor source for this set is a man younger than 35 in good health. Some clones in this sample may be carry-over from other donors' samples. The CDR3 runs from the conserved cysteine through the conserved F or W. Each record gives: clone size, V gene, D gene, J gene, CDR3 DNA, CDR3 protein. D genes are given only for firm matches. The listing skips clone size in some rows; elsewhere it reads once, few, many or a size class.

.	TRBV11-2	TRBD2	TRBJ2-7	TGTGCCAGCAGCCTAGCGGGAGGGCTCTACGAGCAGTACTTC	CASSLAGGLYEQYF
once	TRBV6-5	.	TRBJ2-7	TGTGCCAGCTCCGTGATAGCGCGGACCTACGAGCAGTACTTC	CASSVIARTYEQYF
.	TRBV18	.	TRBJ2-5	TGTGCCAGCTCACCACGAGGTTCGGAAGAGACCCAGTACTTC	CASSPRGSEETQYF
.	TRBV4-1	.	TRBJ1-5	TGCGCCAGCAGCCAAGATGGGCCTATGGGTCAACCTCAGCCCCAGCATTTT	CASSQDGPMGQPQPQHF
.	TRBV28	.	TRBJ2-7	TGTGCCAGCAGTTTCGGCAGGGTTATATCAAGCGAGCAGTACTTC	CASSFGRVISSEQYF
.	TRBV6-6	.	TRBJ2-2	TGTGCCACATTAAAGCGGTCGAACACCGGGGAGCTGTTTTTT	CATLKRSNTGELFF
.	TRBV10-3	.	TRBJ1-3	TGTGCCTGGGGGCAGCCCATTGGAAACACCATATATTTT	CAWGQPIGNTIYF
.	TRBV5-4	TRBD2	TRBJ2-7	TGTGCCAGCAGGGGAGGCGGGAGTATGTCCTACGAGCAGTACTTC	CASRGGGSMSYEQYF
.	TRBV19	TRBD1	TRBJ1-2	TGTGCCAGTAGTATACCTTCCGGACAGGGGAGCTATGGCTACACCTTC	CASSIPSGQGSYGYTF
.	TRBV6-6	.	TRBJ1-1	TGTGCCAGCAGTCGAGACAGGTATAACACTGAAGCTTTCTTT	CASSRDRYNTEAFF
.	TRBV28	TRBD1	TRBJ1-1	TGTGCCAGCAGCTCTGACAGGGTTGGGACTGAAGCTTTCTTT	CASSSDRVGTEAFF
.	TRBV28	.	TRBJ1-2	TGTGCCAGCAGTTCCCAGGGAGCTAACTATGGCTACACCTTC	CASSSQGANYGYTF
.	TRBV19	.	TRBJ2-6	TGTGCCAGTAGTCTCCAGGGGGGAGCTGGGGCCAACGTCCTGACTTTC	CASSLQGGAGANVLTF
.	TRBV5-4	TRBD2	TRBJ2-5	TGTGCCAGCAGCTTGCCCAGCGGGAGGGCCCAAGAGACCCAGTACTTC	CASSLPSGRAQETQYF
.	TRBV2	.	TRBJ1-2	TGTGCCAGCAGTGCGGGGGGAGGTGGCTACACCTTC	CASSAGGGGYTF
.	TRBV5-1	TRBD1	TRBJ2-7	TGCGCCAGCAGCTTAGGGGGACAGGGGGCCCCCTACGAGCAGTACTTC	CASSLGGQGAPYEQYF
.	TRBV7-2	.	TRBJ1-3	TGTGCCAGCACTTCGGGGGGCTCTTGGGGAAACACCATATATTTT	CASTSGGSWGNTIYF
.	TRBV6-1	.	TRBJ1-5	TGTGCCAGCAGTATACAGCAAAATCAGCCCCAGCATTTT	CASSIQQNQPQHF
.	TRBV19	TRBD1	TRBJ2-2	TGTGCCAGTAGTCCCGCATGGGGGAAACAGGGGTCCGGGGAGCTGTTTTTT	CASSPAWGKQGSGELFF
.	TRBV9	TRBD2	TRBJ2-1	TGTGCCAGCAGCGTCTGGACTAGCGGGAGTAGTTACAATGAGCAGTTCTTC	CASSVWTSGSSYNEQFF
once	TRBV15	TRBD1	TRBJ1-2	TGTGCCACCGGGACAGGGAGGTTAGGTAACTATGGCTACACCTTC	CATGTGRLGNYGYTF
.	TRBV7-9	.	TRBJ2-3	TGTGCCAGCAGCTTTGGGAACAGACTAGGCACAGATACGCAGTATTTT	CASSFGNRLGTDTQYF
.	TRBV7-2	.	TRBJ2-2	TGTGCCAGCAGCCCCGTAGGTCCGAGGACCGGGGAGCTGTTTTTT	CASSPVGPRTGELFF
few	TRBV21-1	.	TRBJ1-5	TGTGCCAGCAGGATGAGGGGGGGCAATCAGCCCCAGCATTTT	CASRMRGGNQPQHF
once	TRBV5-1	TRBD2	TRBJ2-7	TGCGCCAGCAGCCCTAGCGGGAGGCTCAACGAGCAGTACTTC	CASSPSGRLNEQYF
.	TRBV19	.	TRBJ1-2	TGTGCCAGTAGGTTCAGGGGTTCGGGGTTACGGGACTATGGCTACACCTTC	CASRFRGSGLRDYGYTF
.	TRBV27	.	TRBJ1-2	TGTGCCAGCAGCCAAACAGGGCATGGCTACACCTTC	CASSQTGHGYTF
once	TRBV7-8	TRBD2	TRBJ2-1	TGTGCCAGCAGCTTAAGCGGGAGGGGCGGCGAGCAGTTCTTC	CASSLSGRGGEQFF
.	TRBV15	.	TRBJ2-7	TGTGCCACCAGCGGCAGGGGAAGGGGGCAGTACTTC	CATSGRGRGQYF
.	TRBV27	.	TRBJ1-5	TGTGCCAGCAGTACCTACAGGGCCAGTAATCAGCCCCAGCATTTT	CASSTYRASNQPQHF
.	TRBV7-3	.	TRBJ2-7	TGTGCCAGCAGCCTAATGTCAGTGGGGTACGAGCAGTACTTC	CASSLMSVGYEQYF
.	TRBV5-1	.	TRBJ2-1	TGCGCCAGCAGCTTAGAAGTTAGCTTCAGTGAGCAGTTCTTC	CASSLEVSFSEQFF